The rows below give T cell receptor beta chains drawn from one sample of a study of cytomegalovirus exposure and HLA in healthy donors. The method was immunoSEQ multiplex PCR; TCRdb's version includes in-frame clones alone and lacks a portion of them. The sample consists of around 200,000 clones, 70% to 85% of them appearing once. Specimen: PBMCs. The receptors originated from a woman in her sixties or seventies in good health and CMV-seropositive. CDR3s include the opening cysteine and the closing phenylalanine or tryptophan. The order of the fields is V gene, clone size, J gene, D gene, CDR3 DNA, CDR3 protein. The D gene is left open where the match is weak. Clone size is shown for a subset of rows, as once, few, many or a class of expanded clone.

TRBV5-1,.,TRBJ1-5,.,TGCGCCAGCAGCCGATATACAGGGACCAATCAGCCCCAGCATTTT,CASSRYTGTNQPQHF
TRBV5-1,.,TRBJ1-1,.,TGCGCCAGCAGCTTGAGTAGTGCGGCGAACACTGAAGCTTTCTTT,CASSLSSAANTEAFF
TRBV7-8,.,TRBJ1-5,TRBD1,TGTGCCAGCAGCGCGATCGGGACAGGGGGTTGGGGCAATCAGCCCCAGCATTTT,CASSAIGTGGWGNQPQHF
TRBV29-1,.,TRBJ2-1,TRBD2,TGCAGCGCCAGCAGGCAGCGGGGTGCTAATGAGCAGTTCTTC,CSASRQRGANEQFF
TRBV6-5,.,TRBJ2-7,TRBD2,TGTGCCAGCAGACGGGACATCGGGGGGGAAGAGCAGTACTTC,CASRRDIGGEEQYF
TRBV5-8,.,TRBJ1-1,.,TGTGCCAGCAGCTTGGATGGAGGGACTGAAGCTTTCTTT,CASSLDGGTEAFF
TRBV5-4,.,TRBJ2-2,TRBD1,TGTGCCAGCAGCTCACCGGGACAGGGCGACACCGGGGAGCTGTTTTTT,CASSSPGQGDTGELFF
TRBV28,.,TRBJ2-1,TRBD2,TGTGCCAGCAGGACCTTAGCGGGGGGTTACTACAATGAGCAGTTCTTC,CASRTLAGGYYNEQFF
TRBV5-1,.,TRBJ2-3,TRBD2,TGCGCCAGCAGCTTGTGGTCGGGAGGGTACCAGGGAGATACGCAGTATTTT,CASSLWSGGYQGDTQYF
TRBV19,.,TRBJ2-1,.,TGTGCCAGTAGTTATACGAGGGGAGGTCAGTTCTTC,CASSYTRGGQFF
TRBV19,.,TRBJ2-3,.,TGTGCCAGTAGTACCCTACGAAATACGCAGTATTTT,CASSTLRNTQYF
TRBV7-6,.,TRBJ2-7,.,TGTGCCAGCAGCGGAGTAGTGGGAGGCGAGCAGTACTTC,CASSGVVGGEQYF
TRBV9,.,TRBJ2-3,TRBD2,TGTGCCAGCAGCGAGCGGGGGGGAGTGGCAGATACGCAGTATTTT,CASSERGGVADTQYF
TRBV4-3,.,TRBJ1-6,TRBD1,TGCGCCAGCAGCCAAGAACGGGACAGGGGATGGAATTCACCCCTCCACTTT,CASSQERDRGWNSPLHF
TRBV6-1,.,TRBJ2-3,.,TGTGCCAGCAGTGTCCAGGGGGATACGCAGTATTTT,CASSVQGDTQYF
TRBV5-1,.,TRBJ2-3,TRBD2,TGCGCCAGCAGCTTGTGGGGGAGGGCCGGAGATACGCAGTATTTT,CASSLWGRAGDTQYF
TRBV6-1,.,TRBJ1-4,.,TGTGCCAGCAGTGATTCTCAGGGTTTTGGTGAAAAACTGTTTTTT,CASSDSQGFGEKLFF
TRBV19,once,TRBJ2-1,.,TGTGCCAGTAGTATTTTGACAGCAAATGAGCAGTTCTTC,CASSILTANEQFF
TRBV6-1,.,TRBJ2-2,.,TGTGCCAGTGGGGACTGGAACACCGGGGAGCTGTTTTTT,CASGDWNTGELFF
TRBV6-6,few,TRBJ2-1,TRBD2,TGTGCCAGCAGAGGGACTAGCGGGATCGAGCAGTTCTTC,CASRGTSGIEQFF
TRBV6-5,.,TRBJ1-2,.,TGTGCCAGCAGTTACGACGCAGGGATTAACTATGGCTACACCTTC,CASSYDAGINYGYTF
TRBV19,.,TRBJ2-5,TRBD1,TGTGCCAGTAGTACTCGAGGACAGGGAGAGACCCAGTACTTC,CASSTRGQGETQYF
TRBV5-4,.,TRBJ2-3,TRBD2,TGTGCCAGCAGCTTGAGAGCGGGAGAGGCAGATACGCAGTATTTT,CASSLRAGEADTQYF
TRBV5-4,.,TRBJ1-1,TRBD1,TGTGCCAGCAGCGCCGGGACAGGGGACACTGAAGCTTTCTTT,CASSAGTGDTEAFF
TRBV5-1,once,TRBJ1-3,.,TGCGCCAGCAGCTTGGGGACAGCTGGAAACACCATATATTTT,CASSLGTAGNTIYF
TRBV11-2,once,TRBJ1-5,TRBD1,TGTGCCAGCAGCTGGGACAGCCATCAGCCCCAGCATTTT,CASSWDSHQPQHF
TRBV5-1,.,TRBJ2-3,TRBD2,TGCGCCAGCAGCTTGAGCGGGGTTAGCACAGATACGCAGTATTTT,CASSLSGVSTDTQYF
TRBV28,.,TRBJ1-5,TRBD1,TGTGCCAGCAGTTCAGGACAGGGGGCATCTCAGCCCCAGCATTTT,CASSSGQGASQPQHF
TRBV29-1,.,TRBJ2-3,.,TGCAGCCTCCGCCGGGGAACAGATACGCAGTATTTT,CSLRRGTDTQYF
TRBV4-1,.,TRBJ2-3,TRBD2,TGCGCCAGCAGCTGGGGGGGAACAGCCTTCAAAGCAGATACGCAGTATTTT,CASSWGGTAFKADTQYF
TRBV18,.,TRBJ1-4,TRBD1,TGTGCCAGCTCACCGACAGGGCCTAATGAAAAACTGTTTTTT,CASSPTGPNEKLFF
TRBV18,.,TRBJ2-7,TRBD1,TGTGCCAGCTCACCACAAGGACAGGGTGGAGTCGAGCAGTACTTC,CASSPQGQGGVEQYF
TRBV2,once,TRBJ1-6,TRBD1,TGTGCCAGCAGTGAACGGGGATACAGGGGGCAAAGTTCACCCCTCCACTTT,CASSERGYRGQSSPLHF
TRBV12-5,few,TRBJ1-1,.,TGTGCTAGTGGCCCGGCGGGGGTCATGAACACTGAAGCTTTCTTT,CASGPAGVMNTEAFF
TRBV5-1,.,TRBJ2-5,TRBD2,TGCGCCAGCAGCTTGGCCGGGCGGGGGGTCGTTGTGGAGACCCAGTACTTC,CASSLAGRGVVVETQYF
TRBV7-2,.,TRBJ2-7,TRBD2,TGTGCCAGCAGCTTAGTCGTGGCTAGCGGGTACGAGCAGTACTTC,CASSLVVASGYEQYF
TRBV9,.,TRBJ1-3,TRBD1,TGTGCCAGCAGCACGGGACAGGGAAACACCATATATTTT,CASSTGQGNTIYF
TRBV5-1,once,TRBJ1-4,.,TGCGCCAGCAGCGCGACGGGGGCAACTAATGAAAAACTGTTTTTT,CASSATGATNEKLFF
TRBV29-1,few,TRBJ2-7,.,TGCAGCGTTGATATGGCTAGAGGCGAGCAGTACTTC,CSVDMARGEQYF
TRBV6-1,.,TRBJ2-3,.,TGTGCCAGCAGTGGGCGTAGGACAGCACTTAGCACAGATACGCAGTATTTT,CASSGRRTALSTDTQYF
TRBV7-8,few,TRBJ2-7,.,TGTGTTAGCAGGTCAGGGCCGGCCTACGAGCAGTACTTC,CVSRSGPAYEQYF
TRBV29-1,.,TRBJ1-5,TRBD1,TGCAGCGTGCTGACAGGGGGCGGTCAGCCCCAGCATTTT,CSVLTGGGQPQHF